This TCR beta chain came from a study of cytomegalovirus exposure and HLA in healthy donors (dated 2017 in TCRdb). Regarding the research as a whole: According to an earlier analysis of 550 to 750 of the donors, about 179 million T cells yielded over 90 million unique TCR beta sequences and approximately 300 Gb of sequence data. In the later analysis, no new phenotypic data were used to find candidate immune exposures; instead, reliance was placed on TCR beta sequences and their occurrence across donors. The study aimed to test whether cataloging public T cell receptors could reveal signatures of past pathogen exposure. All discovery cohort repertoires had been generated using a single sequencing platform. Both class I and class II loci were covered by HLA typing, at four-digit resolution. Alongside the repertoire data, information on donor age, sex, ethnicity and CMV serostatus was compiled. Besides the first cohort of hundreds of subjects, a separate validation cohort made up of roughly 130 different subjects was used. To study patterns of TCR occurrence, a later analysis re-analyzed previously published TCR beta repertoires from around 700 donors and added high-resolution HLA genotyping. The study combined high-throughput TCR immunosequencing, statistical association of individual TCRs with disease status, and machine learning to predict cytomegalovirus infection status. An earlier analysis of approximately 500 of the donors applied high-throughput TCR beta sequencing to assess whether each TCR beta V gene segment acted as functional or pseudogenic. About 320 gigabases of sequencing data and approximately 93 million unique TCR sequences were included in an early release covering over 600 HLA-typed donors. In a later genetic analysis, genome-wide SNP genotypes for about 55% of the roughly 700 donors were used, and that subset was treated as a discovery cohort. The number of typed donors differed by locus: about 629-630 for A, B, C, DRB1 and DQB1; roughly 510 for DQA1; some 610 for DPA1; and about 470 for DPB1. Of the approximately 400 genotyped donors, over 65% fell in the genetic ancestry cluster associated with self-reported Caucasian donors. Roughly 5 DR-DQ haplotypes were handled as single units for association and clustering, since linkage in the cohort was strong. The T cell repertoires of several hundred subjects were profiled by immunosequencing and related to cytomegalovirus serostatus. Among over 350 genotyped donors of the cohort, an average of around 240,000 unique TCR beta nucleotide sequences were sequenced per donor, roughly a sixth of them non-productive. Study-level results and caveats: A further reported finding was that TCR beta sequences accurately predicted the HLA-A and HLA-B alleles for most subjects in the first cohort. Only TCR beta chains were sequenced in this cohort, and the absence of alpha or paired-chain data limited detectable features. Because HLA typing was unavailable for some donors at each locus, only the typed subset was used in association tests. While some public TCRs were present in many individuals, most TCR sequences turned up only very rarely across donors. The 87-base-pair reads could not distinguish some IMGT-functional V segments, including TRBV6-2 and TRBV6-3, so those segments were excluded. In an earlier analysis of some 640 of the donors, most TCR beta V segments were observed in productive rearrangements about 87% or about 30% of the time, broadly matching IMGT annotations. At a false discovery rate of 0.05, a later analysis linked under 20,000 TCR beta sequences to specific HLA alleles. The earlier analysis of approximately 560 of the donors excluded seventeen rarely observed V segments, including chromosome 9 orphons, because counts were too low. Three of the identified cytomegalovirus-associated TCR beta chains were confirmed in vitro to be specific for cytomegalovirus antigens. Correlated functional status among segregating V segments might reflect linkage disequilibrium, but an unknown experimental factor could not be ruled out. A later analysis found that most CMV-associated TCR beta chains appeared HLA-restricted, with HLA associations seemingly driven largely by CMV exposure. CMV serostatus was the only immune exposure information available for the cohort. In a later analysis, TCR association rates were found to vary across HLA loci, with the most associated TCRs seen for DRB1 alleles and the fewest for HLA-C alleles. The classifier was reported to diagnose cytomegalovirus status with high specificity and sensitivity in both the original cohort and the validation cohort. According to a later analysis, parvovirus B19, influenza, CMV and Epstein-Barr virus appeared linked to several top co-occurrence clusters. A later genetic analysis associated a missense DCLRE1C variant with V-gene and J-gene trimming of TCR beta chains, and an independent cohort replicated the association. According to the authors, the approach could potentially be generalized to other disease states and immunological phenotypes. Roughly uniform sequencing depth across donors was assumed in presence/absence analyses, although this assumption may not hold. In the study, approximately 160 TCR beta chains were listed as associated with cytomegalovirus. According to a later genetic analysis, donors in an Asian-associated ancestry cluster had fewer N-insertions in productive TCRs than the roughly 700-donor mean. A cluster of highly shared sequence variants was judged likely to represent a technical artifact of the sequencing pipeline. In a later analysis, HLA-associated TCR beta chains showed more clonal expansion and lower generation probabilities than non-associated chains that were equally common. Assigning TCR associations to individual alleles was difficult when HLA alleles, especially DR and DQ, strongly co-occurred.

About this clone itself: The clone's antigen remains unknown. Base qualities are not provided; no much larger clone lies one nucleotide away.

The library was produced with the immunoSEQ multiplex PCR assay. For the multiplex PCR, a mixture combining 60 forward primers for TCR Vbeta segments and 13 reverse primers for TCR Jbeta segments was used. A multiplex PCR assay on genomic DNA amplified the CDR3 region of rearranged TCR beta genes. On the Illumina HiSeq System, the amplified TCR beta libraries were sequenced as 87-base-pair reads. Per the authors' processing: A later analysis tallied roughly 80 million unique TCR beta chains across the 650 to 750 repertoires, and around 9.9 million of those chains were shared by two or more donors. Raw reads were error-corrected and collapsed into unique sequences by a nearest-neighbor algorithm in which closely related sequences were merged to remove PCR and sequencing errors. CDR3 sequences were aligned to IMGT reference sequences to assign V, D and J gene segments. Each retained sequence needed at least a six-nucleotide match to both a V gene segment and a J gene segment. Rearrangements were classified as productive when the CDR3 lacked stop codons and remained in frame with V and J, and all other rearrangements were classified as non-productive. CDR3 was defined by IMGT convention, running from the second conserved V-encoded cysteine to the conserved J-encoded phenylalanine. Sequences without an unambiguous match to a single V gene segment were excluded from the earlier analysis of about 640 of the donors. An earlier analysis of 587 of the donors classified V segments as functional when productive rearrangements were above 56.7% and as segregating when the standard deviation between donors was above 5%. To diagnose cytomegalovirus status from the catalog of TCR beta chain sequences, a statistical classification framework was built. A later analysis assigned V and J genes by comparing TCR nucleotide sequences with IMGT/GENE-DB human TR gene sequences. Using the TCRdist pipeline, a later analysis assigned CDR3 sequences along with most-parsimonious VDJ recombination scenarios. In a later analysis, each TCR beta chain was defined by its CDR3 amino acid sequence together with its V-gene family, and reads without a unique V-gene family were excluded. To address suspected cross-contamination and a sequencing artifact, a later analysis removed roughly 580 highly shared, low-generation-probability nucleotide sequences. In a later analysis, a clonal expansion index for each public chain was calculated from normalized within-repertoire ranks of inferred template counts. Generation probabilities in a later analysis came from a VDJ recombination model fitted to out-of-frame rearrangements, and those results were checked against IGoR. In a later analysis, hypergeometric tests were used to score TCR-TCR, TCR-HLA and TCR-CMV co-occurrence, with a repertoire-size bias correction applied to TCR pairs. In a later analysis, false discovery rates were estimated by permuting HLA or CMV assignments 20 times. In a later analysis, co-occurring TCRs were grouped using DBSCAN, with TCRdist sequence similarity added in when clustering inside HLA-allele-positive subsets. Co-occurrence clustering excluded repertoires with fewer than 30,000 or more than 120,000 public chains, plus five with anomalous nucleotide sharing. TCRdb limited this immuneACCESS table to in-frame rearrangements with V and J called. A share of clones is missing; checked studies link under half to unresolved V genes, and the rest is unexplained. V, J and clone size are those of that table, while D and trimming were read from the DNA. In this sample the table shows 100,000 to 150,000 clones, approximately 69% of which occur a single time. The ten largest make up under 4.5% of the sample.

The CDR3 runs 14 residues from the cysteine to the phenylalanine. Only the CDR3 part of the read is kept: 42 bases, read in frame from the first base. CDR1 SGHTA and CDR2 FQGNSA were looked up in the germline V gene. V loses 3 bases of germline sequence and J loses 7 bases, and the interval between the two ends is 15 bases. In total, over 600 healthy bone marrow donors made up the cohort. At the time of sampling, all cohort members were nominally healthy, though unrecorded immune exposures were likely present. The donor tested CMV seropositive and was one of the 289 seropositive cohort members. A peripheral blood sample was collected from each donor, and TCR beta sequencing was performed on peripheral blood mononuclear cells. The Qiagen DNeasy Blood Extraction Kit was used to extract genomic DNA from the blood cell samples.

The chain is made from TRBV7-2 and TRBJ2-5, with TRBD1 as a weak D call on 5 bases. The receptor was derived from a man in his forties or fifties in good health and CMV-seropositive. Sequenced input: PBMCs. The nucleotide sequence reads as follows: TGTGCCAGCAGCTTCGTGCAGGGTCGGGCGACCCAGTACTTC. Translated, this gives CASSFVQGRATQYF.